Included here is one TCR beta chain sequence, with context. This record comes from a study of blood T cell repertoires in COVID-19. Study information: Samples came from the United States, Italy and Spain, spanning acute and convalescent COVID-19.

There are 15 residues in the CDR3. Germline-derived CDR1 and CDR2 are MNHEY and SMNVEV (reference sequence). V lost 5 bases and J lost 5; bases outside the gene matches: 6. Original data processing: Amplification from reference gene primers served as the basis for estimated nucleated cell counts. The method was immunoSEQ multiplex PCR; TCRdb's version includes in-frame clones alone and lacks a portion of them. Clone size and the V and J calls come from that table; the DNA yielded D and trimming. Of over 600,000 clones in the sample, 70% to 90% are singletons; the top ten hold roughly 0.26%. The clonotype was recovered from a woman aged 18-29 years with acute or convalescent COVID-19. The sequenced sample consisted of peripheral blood. The genes are TRBV27 and TRBJ2-5; 12 bases line up with TRBD2. The CDR3 sequence: CASSPGGTSGETQYF. In DNA, the CDR3 is TGTGCCAGCAGTCCGGGGGGGACTAGCGGGGAGACCCAGTACTTC.